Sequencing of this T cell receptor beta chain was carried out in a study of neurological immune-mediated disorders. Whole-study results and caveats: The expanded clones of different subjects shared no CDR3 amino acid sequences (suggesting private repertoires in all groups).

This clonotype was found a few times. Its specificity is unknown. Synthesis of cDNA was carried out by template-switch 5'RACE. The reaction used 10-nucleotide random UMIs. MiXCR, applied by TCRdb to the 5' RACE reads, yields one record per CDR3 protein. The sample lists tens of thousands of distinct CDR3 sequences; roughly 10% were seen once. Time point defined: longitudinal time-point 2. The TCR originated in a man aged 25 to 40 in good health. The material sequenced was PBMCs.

For the CDR3, the DNA is TGTGCCAGCAGCACTACAGGGGGCGGTGAGACCCAGTACTTC. As protein: CASSTTGGGETQYF. The chain employs TRBV7-6 and TRBJ2-5, with 9 bases aligning to TRBD1. In germline, CDR1 is SGHVS, CDR2 FNYEAQ. This CDR3 is built from 14 residues. Losses at the gene ends were 5 bases for V and 5 bases for J; bases not matched to a gene: 6.